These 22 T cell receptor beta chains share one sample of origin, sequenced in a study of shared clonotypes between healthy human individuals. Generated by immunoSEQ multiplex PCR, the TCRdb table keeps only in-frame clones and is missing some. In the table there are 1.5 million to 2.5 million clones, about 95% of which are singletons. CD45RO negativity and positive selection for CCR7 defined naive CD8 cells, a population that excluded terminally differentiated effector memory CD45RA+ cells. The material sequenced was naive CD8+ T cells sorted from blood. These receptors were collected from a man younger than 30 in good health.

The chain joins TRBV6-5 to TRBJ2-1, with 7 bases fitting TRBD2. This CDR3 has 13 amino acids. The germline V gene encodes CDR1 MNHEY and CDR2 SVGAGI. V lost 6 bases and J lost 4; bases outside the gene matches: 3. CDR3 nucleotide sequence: TGTGCCAGCAGCCTAGCGGAATACAATGAGCAGTTCTTC. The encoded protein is CASSLAEYNEQFF.

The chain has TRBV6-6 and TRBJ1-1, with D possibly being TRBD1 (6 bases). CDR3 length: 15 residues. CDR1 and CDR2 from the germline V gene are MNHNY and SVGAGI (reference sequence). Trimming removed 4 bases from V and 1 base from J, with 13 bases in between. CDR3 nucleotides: TGTGCCAGCAGTTCCGGACAGCTTGCGAACACTGAAGCTTTCTTT. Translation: CASSSGQLANTEAFF.

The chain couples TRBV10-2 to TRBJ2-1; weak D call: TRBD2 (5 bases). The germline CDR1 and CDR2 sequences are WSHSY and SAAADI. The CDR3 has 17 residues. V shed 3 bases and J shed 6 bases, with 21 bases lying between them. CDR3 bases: TGCGCCAGCAGTGACGTGGTAGCGACCTCCTTATCCAATGAGCAGTTCTTC. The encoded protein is CASSDVVATSLSNEQFF.

The CDR3 protein is CAISATGSDEQYF. The CDR3 DNA follows: TGTGCCATCAGCGCGACAGGGAGCGACGAGCAGTACTTC. The chain links TRBV10-3 to TRBJ2-7, with TRBD1 matching over 7 bases. Trimming removed 6 bases from V and 5 bases from J; junction bases left unmatched: 7. Looked up from germline, CDR1 is ENHRY and CDR2 is SYGVKD. The CDR3 totals 13 residues.

This chain's CDR3 is CASSDMANTEAFF. The CDR3 DNA follows: TGTGCCAGCAGTGACATGGCGAACACTGAAGCTTTCTTT. The chain employs TRBV27 and TRBJ1-1; no clear D. Trimming took 5 bases from V and 1 from J, leaving 8 bases between them. Looked up from germline, CDR1 is MNHEY and CDR2 is SMNVEV (reference sequence). This CDR3 contains 13 residues.

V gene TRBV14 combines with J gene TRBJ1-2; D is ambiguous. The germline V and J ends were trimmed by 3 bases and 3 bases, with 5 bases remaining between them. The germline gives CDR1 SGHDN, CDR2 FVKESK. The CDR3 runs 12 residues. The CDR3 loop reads CASSQDYYGYTF. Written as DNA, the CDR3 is TGTGCCAGCAGCCAGGATTACTATGGCTACACCTTC.

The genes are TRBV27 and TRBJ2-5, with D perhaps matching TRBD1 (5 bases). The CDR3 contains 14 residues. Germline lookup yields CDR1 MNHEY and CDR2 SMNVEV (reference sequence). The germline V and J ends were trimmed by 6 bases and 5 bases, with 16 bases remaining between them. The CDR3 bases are TGTGCCAGCAGAAGGATGGGGCCCGGCGAGACCCAGTACTTC. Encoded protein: CASRRMGPGETQYF.

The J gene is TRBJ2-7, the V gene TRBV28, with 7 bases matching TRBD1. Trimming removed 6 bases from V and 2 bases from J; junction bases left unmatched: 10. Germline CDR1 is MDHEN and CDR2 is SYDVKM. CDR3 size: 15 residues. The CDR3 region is CASSSTGLGPYEQYF. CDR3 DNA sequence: TGTGCCAGCAGCTCGACAGGGTTGGGTCCCTACGAGCAGTACTTC.

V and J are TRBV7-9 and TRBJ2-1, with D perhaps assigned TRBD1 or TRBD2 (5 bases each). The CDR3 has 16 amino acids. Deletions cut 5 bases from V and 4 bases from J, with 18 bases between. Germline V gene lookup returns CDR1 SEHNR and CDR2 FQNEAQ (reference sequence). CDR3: CASSKFGANLYNEQFF. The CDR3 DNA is TGTGCCAGCAGCAAATTCGGGGCGAACCTTTACAATGAGCAGTTCTTC. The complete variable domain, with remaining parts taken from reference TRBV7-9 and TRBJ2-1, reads DTGVSQNPRHKITKRGQNVTFRCDPISEHNRLYWYRQTLGQGPEFLTYFQNEAQLEKSRLLSDRFSAERPKGSFSTLEIQRTEQGDSAMYLCASSKFGANLYNEQFFGPGTRLTVL.

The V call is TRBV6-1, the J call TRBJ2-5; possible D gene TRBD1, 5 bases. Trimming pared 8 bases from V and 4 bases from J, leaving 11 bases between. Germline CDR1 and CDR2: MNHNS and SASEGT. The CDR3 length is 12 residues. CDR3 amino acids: CASLRAGETQYF. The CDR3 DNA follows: TGTGCCAGCCTCAGGGCAGGAGAGACCCAGTACTTC.

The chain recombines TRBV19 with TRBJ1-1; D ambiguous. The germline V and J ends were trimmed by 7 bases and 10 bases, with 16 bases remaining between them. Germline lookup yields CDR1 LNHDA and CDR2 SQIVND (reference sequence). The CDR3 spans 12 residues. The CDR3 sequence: CASTSSRLGAFF. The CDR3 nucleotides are TGTGCCAGTACGTCCAGCCGCCTCGGAGCTTTCTTT.

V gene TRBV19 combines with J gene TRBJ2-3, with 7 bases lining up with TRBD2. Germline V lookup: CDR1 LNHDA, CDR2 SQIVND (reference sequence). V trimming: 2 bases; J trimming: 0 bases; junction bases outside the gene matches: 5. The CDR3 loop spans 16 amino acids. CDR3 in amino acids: CASSISSGASTDTQYF. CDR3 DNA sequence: TGTGCCAGTAGTATATCCAGCGGGGCTAGCACAGATACGCAGTATTTT. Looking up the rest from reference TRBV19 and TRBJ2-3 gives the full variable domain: DGGITQSPKYLFRKEGQNVTLSCEQNLNHDAMYWYRQDPGQGLRLIYYSQIVNDFQKGDIAEGYSVSREKKESFPLTVTSAQKNPTAFYLCASSISSGASTDTQYFGPGTRLTVL.

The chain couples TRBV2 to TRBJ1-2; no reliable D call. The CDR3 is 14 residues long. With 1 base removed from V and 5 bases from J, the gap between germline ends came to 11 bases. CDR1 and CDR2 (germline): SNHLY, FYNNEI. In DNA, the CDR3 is TGTGCCAGCAGTGAAGAGCAAGGAACGTATGGCTACACCTTC. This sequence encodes CASSEEQGTYGYTF.

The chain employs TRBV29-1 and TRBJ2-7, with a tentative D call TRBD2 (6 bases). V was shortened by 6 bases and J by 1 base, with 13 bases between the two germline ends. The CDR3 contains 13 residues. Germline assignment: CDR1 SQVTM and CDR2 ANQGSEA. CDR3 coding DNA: TGCAGCGTCTCTGACGGAGGGTCCTACGAGCAGTACTTC. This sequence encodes CSVSDGGSYEQYF.

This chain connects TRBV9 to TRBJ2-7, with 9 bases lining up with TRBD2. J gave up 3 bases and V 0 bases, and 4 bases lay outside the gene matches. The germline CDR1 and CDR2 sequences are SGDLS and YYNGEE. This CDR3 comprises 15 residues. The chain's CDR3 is CASSVASGIDYEQYF. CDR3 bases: TGTGCCAGCAGCGTAGCTAGCGGGATAGACTACGAGCAGTACTTC.

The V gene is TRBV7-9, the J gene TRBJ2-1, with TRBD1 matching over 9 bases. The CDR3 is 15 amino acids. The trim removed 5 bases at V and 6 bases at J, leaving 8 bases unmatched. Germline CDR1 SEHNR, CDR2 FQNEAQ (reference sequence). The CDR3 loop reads CASSHAQGATNEQFF. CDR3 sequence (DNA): TGTGCCAGCAGCCACGCACAGGGGGCCACCAATGAGCAGTTCTTC.

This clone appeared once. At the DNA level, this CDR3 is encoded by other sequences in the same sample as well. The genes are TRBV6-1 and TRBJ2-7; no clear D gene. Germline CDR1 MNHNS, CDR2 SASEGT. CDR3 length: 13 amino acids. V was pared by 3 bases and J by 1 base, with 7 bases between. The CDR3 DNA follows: TGTGCCAGCAGTGAGGGCCCTTCCTACGAGCAGTACTTC. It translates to CASSEGPSYEQYF.

CDR3 DNA sequence: TGCGCCAGCAGCCAAGATTACGCGGGAGGCCTCACAGATACGCAGTATTTT. Protein product: CASSQDYAGGLTDTQYF. The chain uses TRBV4-3 and TRBJ2-3; 8 nucleotides line up with TRBD2. The V and J ends lost 0 bases and 2 bases, in that order; junction bases with no gene match: 7. Germline lookup yields CDR1 LGHNA and CDR2 YSLEER. This CDR3 has 17 amino acids.

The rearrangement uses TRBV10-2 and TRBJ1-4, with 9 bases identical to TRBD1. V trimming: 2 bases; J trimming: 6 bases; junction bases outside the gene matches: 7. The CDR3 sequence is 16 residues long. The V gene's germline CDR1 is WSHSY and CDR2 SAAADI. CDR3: CASSEPSYRGHEKLFF. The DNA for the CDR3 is TGCGCCAGCAGTGAGCCAAGCTACAGGGGGCATGAAAAACTGTTTTTT.

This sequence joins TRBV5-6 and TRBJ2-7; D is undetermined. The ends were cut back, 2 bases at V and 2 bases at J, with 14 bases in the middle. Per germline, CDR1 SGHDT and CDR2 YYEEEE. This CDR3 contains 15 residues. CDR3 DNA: TGTGCCAGCAGCTTACCGGCGGTGTCTACCTACGAGCAGTACTTC. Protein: CASSLPAVSTYEQYF.

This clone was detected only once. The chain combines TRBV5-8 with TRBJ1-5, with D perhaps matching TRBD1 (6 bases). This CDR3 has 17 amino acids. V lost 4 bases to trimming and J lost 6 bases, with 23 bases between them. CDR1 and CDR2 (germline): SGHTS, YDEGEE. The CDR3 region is CASSLLQGSDLSQPQHF. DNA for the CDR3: TGTGCCAGCAGCCTCCTACAGGGCTCGGACCTGAGTCAGCCCCAGCATTTT.

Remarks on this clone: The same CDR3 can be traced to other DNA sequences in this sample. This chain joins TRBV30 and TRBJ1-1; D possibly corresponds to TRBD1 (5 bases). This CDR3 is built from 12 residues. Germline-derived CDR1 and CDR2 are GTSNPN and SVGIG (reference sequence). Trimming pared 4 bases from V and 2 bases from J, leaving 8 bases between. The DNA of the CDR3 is TGTGCCTGGACAGGGACCAACACTGAAGCTTTCTTT. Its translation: CAWTGTNTEAFF.